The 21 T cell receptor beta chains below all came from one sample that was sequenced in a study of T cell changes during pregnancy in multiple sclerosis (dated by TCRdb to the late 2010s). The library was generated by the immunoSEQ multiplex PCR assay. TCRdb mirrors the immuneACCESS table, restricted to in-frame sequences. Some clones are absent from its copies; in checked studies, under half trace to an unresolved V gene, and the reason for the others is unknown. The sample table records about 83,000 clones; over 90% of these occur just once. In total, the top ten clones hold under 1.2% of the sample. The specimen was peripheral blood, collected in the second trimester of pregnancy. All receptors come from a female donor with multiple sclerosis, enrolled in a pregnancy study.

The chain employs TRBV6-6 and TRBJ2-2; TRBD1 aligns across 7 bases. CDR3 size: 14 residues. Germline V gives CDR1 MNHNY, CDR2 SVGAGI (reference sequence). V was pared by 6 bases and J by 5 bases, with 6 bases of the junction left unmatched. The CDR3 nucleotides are TGTGCCAGCAGACCACCGGGACAGACCGGGGAGCTGTTTTTT. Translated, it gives CASRPPGQTGELFF.

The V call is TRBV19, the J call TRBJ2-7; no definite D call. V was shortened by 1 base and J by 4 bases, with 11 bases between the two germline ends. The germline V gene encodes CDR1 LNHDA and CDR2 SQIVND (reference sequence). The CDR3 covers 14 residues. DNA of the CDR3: TGTGCCAGTAGTATAGTTCCCTCCAGTTACGAGCAGTACTTC. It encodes CASSIVPSSYEQYF.

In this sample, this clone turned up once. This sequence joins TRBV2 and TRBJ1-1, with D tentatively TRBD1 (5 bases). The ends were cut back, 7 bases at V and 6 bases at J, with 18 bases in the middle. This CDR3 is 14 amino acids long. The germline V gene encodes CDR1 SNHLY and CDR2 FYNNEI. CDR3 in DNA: TGTGCCAGCACCCAGGGTTTTAGTGGCGCTGAAGCTTTCTTT. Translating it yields CASTQGFSGAEAFF.

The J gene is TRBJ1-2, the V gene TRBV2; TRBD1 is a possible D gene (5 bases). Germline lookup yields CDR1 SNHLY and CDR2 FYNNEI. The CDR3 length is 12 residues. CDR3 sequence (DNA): TGTGCGACCTTTGACAGCAGTCATGGCTACACCTTC. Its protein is CATFDSSHGYTF.

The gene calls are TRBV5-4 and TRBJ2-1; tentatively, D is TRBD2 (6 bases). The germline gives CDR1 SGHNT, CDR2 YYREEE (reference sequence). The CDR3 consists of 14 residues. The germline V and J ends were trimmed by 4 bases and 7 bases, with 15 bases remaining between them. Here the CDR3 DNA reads TGTGCCAGCAGCACGCGACTAGGGGTTAATGAGCAGTTCTTC. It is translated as CASSTRLGVNEQFF.

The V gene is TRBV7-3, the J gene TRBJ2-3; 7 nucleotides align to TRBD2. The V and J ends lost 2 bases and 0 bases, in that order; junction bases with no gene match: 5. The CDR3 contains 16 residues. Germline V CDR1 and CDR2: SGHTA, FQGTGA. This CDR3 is CASSLQLGGSTDTQYF. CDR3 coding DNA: TGTGCCAGCAGCTTACAGTTGGGGGGGAGCACAGATACGCAGTATTTT. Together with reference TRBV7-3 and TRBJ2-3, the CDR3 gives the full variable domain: GAGVSQTPSNKVTEKGKYVELRCDPISGHTALYWYRQSLGQGPEFLIYFQGTGAADDSGLPNDRFFAVRPEGSVSTLKIQRTERGDSAVYLCASSLQLGGSTDTQYFGPGTRLTVL.

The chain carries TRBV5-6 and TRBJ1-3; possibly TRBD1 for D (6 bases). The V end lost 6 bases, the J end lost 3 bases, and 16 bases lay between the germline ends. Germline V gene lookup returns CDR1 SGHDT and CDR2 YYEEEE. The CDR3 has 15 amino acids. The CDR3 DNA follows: TGTGCCAGCACCTGGGGGCATCAACATGGAAACACCATATATTTT. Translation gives CASTWGHQHGNTIYF.

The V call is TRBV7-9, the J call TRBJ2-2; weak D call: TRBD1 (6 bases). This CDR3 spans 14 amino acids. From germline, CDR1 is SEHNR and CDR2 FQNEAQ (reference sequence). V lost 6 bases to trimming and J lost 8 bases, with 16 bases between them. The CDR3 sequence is CASRSTGLMGELFF. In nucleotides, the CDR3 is TGTGCCAGCAGATCGACAGGTTTGATGGGGGAGCTGTTTTTT.

In nucleotides, the CDR3 is TGCGCCAGCAGCTTGGCCTCAACTAATGAAAAACTGTTTTTT. It translates to CASSLASTNEKLFF. This rearrangement joins TRBV5-1 to TRBJ1-4; D unclear. V dropped 0 bases and J dropped 0 bases, with 3 bases sitting between them. Germline loops: CDR1 SGHRS, CDR2 YFSETQ. The CDR3 length is 14 residues.

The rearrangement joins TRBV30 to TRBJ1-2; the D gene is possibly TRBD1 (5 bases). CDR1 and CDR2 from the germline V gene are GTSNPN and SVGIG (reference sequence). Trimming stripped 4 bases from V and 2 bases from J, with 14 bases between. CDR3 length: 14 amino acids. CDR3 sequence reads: CAWISGRVNYGYTF. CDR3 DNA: TGTGCCTGGATATCCGGCAGGGTGAACTATGGCTACACCTTC.

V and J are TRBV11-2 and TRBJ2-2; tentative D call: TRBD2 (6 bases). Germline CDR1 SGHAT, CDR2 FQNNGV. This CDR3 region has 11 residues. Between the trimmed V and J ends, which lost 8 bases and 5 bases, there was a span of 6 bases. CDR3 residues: CASAGTGELFF. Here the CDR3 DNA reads TGTGCCAGCGCGGGGACCGGGGAGCTGTTTTTT.

The CDR3 region is CASSLVGASMETQYF. DNA of the CDR3: TGTGCCAGCAGCTTAGTAGGGGCTAGTATGGAGACCCAGTACTTC. The chain joins TRBV7-9 to TRBJ2-5, with a possible D match to TRBD1 (5 bases). Germline CDR1 SEHNR, CDR2 FQNEAQ (reference sequence). V was clipped by 1 base and J by 5 bases, with 14 bases between them. The CDR3 loop spans 15 amino acids.

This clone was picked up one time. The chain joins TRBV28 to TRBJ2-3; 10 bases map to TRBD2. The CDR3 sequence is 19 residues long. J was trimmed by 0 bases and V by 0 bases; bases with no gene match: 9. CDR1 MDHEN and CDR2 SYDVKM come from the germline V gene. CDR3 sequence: CASSLWSWTSGTSTDTQYF. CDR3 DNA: TGTGCCAGCAGTTTATGGTCATGGACTAGCGGCACTAGCACAGATACGCAGTATTTT.

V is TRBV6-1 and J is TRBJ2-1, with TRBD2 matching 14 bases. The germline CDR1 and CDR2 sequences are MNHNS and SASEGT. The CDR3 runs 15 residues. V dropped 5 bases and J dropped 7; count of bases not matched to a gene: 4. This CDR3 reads CASSKGLAGGNEQFF. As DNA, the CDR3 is TGTGCCAGCAGTAAAGGACTAGCGGGAGGAAATGAGCAGTTCTTC.

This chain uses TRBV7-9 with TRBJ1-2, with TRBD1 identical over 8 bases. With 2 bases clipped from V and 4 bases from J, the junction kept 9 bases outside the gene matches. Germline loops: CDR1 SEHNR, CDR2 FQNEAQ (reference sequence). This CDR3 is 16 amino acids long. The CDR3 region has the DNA TGTGCCAGCAGCTTAAAGAGTTCAGGGGGCGTCTATGGCTACACCTTC. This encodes CASSLKSSGGVYGYTF.

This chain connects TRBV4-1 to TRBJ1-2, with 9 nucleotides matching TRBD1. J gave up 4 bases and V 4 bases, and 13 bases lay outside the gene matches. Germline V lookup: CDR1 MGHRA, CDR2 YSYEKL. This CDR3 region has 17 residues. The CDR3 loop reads CASSRDKGGQGSYGYTF. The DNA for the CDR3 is TGCGCCAGCAGCCGCGATAAGGGAGGACAGGGGTCCTATGGCTACACCTTC.

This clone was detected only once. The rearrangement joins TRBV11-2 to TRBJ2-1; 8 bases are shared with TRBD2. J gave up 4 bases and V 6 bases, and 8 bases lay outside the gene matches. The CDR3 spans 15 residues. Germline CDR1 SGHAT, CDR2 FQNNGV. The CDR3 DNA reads TGTGCCAGCAGACCAGCGGGAGCCATGTACAATGAGCAGTTCTTC. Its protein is CASRPAGAMYNEQFF. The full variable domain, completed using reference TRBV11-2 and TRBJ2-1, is EAGVAQSPRYKIIEKRQSVAFWCNPISGHATLYWYQQILGQGPKLLIQFQNNGVVDDSQLPKDRFSAERLKGVDSTLKIQPAKLEDSAVYLCASRPAGAMYNEQFFGPGTRLTVL.

CDR3 amino acids: CASRQGVNTGELFF. The CDR3 DNA is TGTGCCAGTAGGCAGGGTGTAAACACCGGGGAGCTGTTTTTT. The J gene is TRBJ2-2, the V gene TRBV19; tentative D call: TRBD1 (5 bases). The CDR3 spans 14 residues. Per germline, CDR1 LNHDA and CDR2 SQIVND (reference sequence). The V gene lost 6 bases and the J gene lost 2 bases, with 10 bases spanning the gap.

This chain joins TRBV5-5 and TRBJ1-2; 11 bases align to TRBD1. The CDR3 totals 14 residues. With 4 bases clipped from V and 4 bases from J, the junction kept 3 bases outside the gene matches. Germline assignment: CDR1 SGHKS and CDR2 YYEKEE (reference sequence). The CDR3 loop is CASSIGQGAYGYTF. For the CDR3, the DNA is TGTGCCAGCAGCATCGGACAGGGGGCCTATGGCTACACCTTC.

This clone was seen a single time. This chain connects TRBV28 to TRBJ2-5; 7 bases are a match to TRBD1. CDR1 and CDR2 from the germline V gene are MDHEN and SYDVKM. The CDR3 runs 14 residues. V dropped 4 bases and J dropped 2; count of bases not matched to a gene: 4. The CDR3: CASSSDREQETQYF. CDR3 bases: TGTGCCAGCAGTTCAGACAGGGAGCAAGAGACCCAGTACTTC.

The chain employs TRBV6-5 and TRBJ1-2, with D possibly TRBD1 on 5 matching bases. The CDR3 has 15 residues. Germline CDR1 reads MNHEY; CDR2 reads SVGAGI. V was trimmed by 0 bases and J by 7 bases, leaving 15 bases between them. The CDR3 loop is CASSYSGRVGFGYTF. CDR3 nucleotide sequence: TGTGCCAGCAGTTACTCCGGCAGGGTGGGGTTTGGCTACACCTTC.